This T cell receptor (beta chain) was identified in a study of human T cells and chemical hapten exposure. Turning to the study itself: Patients received weekly diphenylcyclopropenone doses to the scalp throughout the roughly 24-week study. Study-wide points: Having alopecia, donors may respond immunologically unlike healthy people.

This clonotype was seen repeatedly, ten times or more. What it binds is not known. Noted time point: patch test 3, about 24 weeks after DPC sensitization. Treatment: therapeutic diphenylcyclopropenone sensitization with weekly scalp DPC. Blood draws preceded each patch test application. TCRdb itself ran the RACE reads through MiXCR, one entry per CDR3 protein. The sample includes approximately 97,000 distinct CDR3 sequences, 25% to 35% seen only once; the top ten take 10%. This CDR3 is built from 14 residues. Germline CDR1 and CDR2: DFQATT and SNEGSKA (reference sequence). The germline V and J ends were trimmed by 0 bases and 10 bases, with 16 bases remaining between them.

The sequencing used whole blood, collected in connection with sensitization to the hapten diphenylcyclopropenone (DPC). The receptor was isolated from a man aged 40-50 years with alopecia areata. Some clones in this sample may be carry-over from other donors' samples. This chain uses TRBV20-1 with TRBJ2-1; D gene ambiguous. This CDR3 reads CSARDSRRVKEQFF. The CDR3 region has the DNA TGCAGTGCTAGAGATTCTAGAAGAGTGAAGGAGCAGTTCTTC.